The present TCR beta chain was sequenced within a study of cytotoxic CD8 clonotypes in ibrutinib-treated CLL. Libraries were prepared by immunoSEQ multiplex PCR; TCRdb keeps only in-frame clonotypes and omits some of them. This sample has more than 200,000 clones, with approximately 75% found just once. In its sample, this clone was seen a few times. This clonotype was obtained from a human donor with chronic lymphocytic leukemia. The sample here was PBMCs, taken after 12 months of ibrutinib treatment.

CDR3 coding DNA: TGTGCCAGCAGCCCGGTCTCTGGAAACACCATATATTTT. Encoded protein: CASSPVSGNTIYF. The chain carries TRBV6-5 and TRBJ1-3; D not certain. The V and J ends lost 6 bases and 0 bases respectively, with 6 bases between them. The CDR3 sequence is 13 residues long. Germline CDR1 and CDR2: MNHEY and SVGAGI.